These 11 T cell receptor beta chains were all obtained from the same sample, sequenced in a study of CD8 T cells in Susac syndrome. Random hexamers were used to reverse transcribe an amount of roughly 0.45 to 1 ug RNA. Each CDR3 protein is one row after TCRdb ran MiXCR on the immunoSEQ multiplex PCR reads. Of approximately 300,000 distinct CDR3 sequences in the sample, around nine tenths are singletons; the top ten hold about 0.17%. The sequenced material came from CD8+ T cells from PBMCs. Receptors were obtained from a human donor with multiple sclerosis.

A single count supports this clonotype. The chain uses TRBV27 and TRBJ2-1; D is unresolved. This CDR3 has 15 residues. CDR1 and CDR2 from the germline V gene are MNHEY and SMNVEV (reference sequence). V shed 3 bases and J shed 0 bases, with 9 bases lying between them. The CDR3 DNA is TGTGCCAGCAGTTTGGCGGAAACCTCCTACAATGAGCAGTTCTTC. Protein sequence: CASSLAETSYNEQFF.

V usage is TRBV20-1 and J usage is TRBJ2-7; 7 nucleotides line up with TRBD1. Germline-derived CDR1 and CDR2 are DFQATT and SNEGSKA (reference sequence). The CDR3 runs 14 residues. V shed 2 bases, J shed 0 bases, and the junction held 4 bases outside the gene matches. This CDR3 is CSARHDRDSYEQYF. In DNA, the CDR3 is TGCAGTGCTAGACATGACAGGGACTCCTACGAGCAGTACTTC.

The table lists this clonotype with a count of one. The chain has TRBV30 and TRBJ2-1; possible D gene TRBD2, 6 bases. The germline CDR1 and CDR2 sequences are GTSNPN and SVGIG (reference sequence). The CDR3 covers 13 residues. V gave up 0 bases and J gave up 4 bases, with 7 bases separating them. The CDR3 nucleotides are TGTGCCTGGAGTGTAGGAGGGTACAATGAGCAGTTCTTC. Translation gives CAWSVGGYNEQFF. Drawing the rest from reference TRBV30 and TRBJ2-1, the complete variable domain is SQTIHQWPATLVQPVGSPLSLECTVEGTSNPNLYWYRQAAGRGLQLLFYSVGIGQISSEVPQNLSASRPQDRQFILSSKKLLLSDSGFYLCAWSVGGYNEQFFGPGTRLTVL.

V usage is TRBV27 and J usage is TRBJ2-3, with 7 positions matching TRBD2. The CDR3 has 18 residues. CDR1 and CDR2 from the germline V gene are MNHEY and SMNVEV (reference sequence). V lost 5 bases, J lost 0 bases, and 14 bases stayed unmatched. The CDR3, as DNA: TGTGCCAGCAGTCACCTAGGGACTAACGGGCTAAGCACAGATACGCAGTATTTT. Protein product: CASSHLGTNGLSTDTQYF.

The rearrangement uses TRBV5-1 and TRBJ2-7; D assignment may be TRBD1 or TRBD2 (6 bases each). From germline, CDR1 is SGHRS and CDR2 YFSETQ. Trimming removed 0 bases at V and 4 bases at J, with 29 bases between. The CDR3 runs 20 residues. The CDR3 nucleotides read TGCGCCAGCAGCTTGGGTTGGAGGGACACCAGCTATTTCAAGATATACGAGCAGTACTTC. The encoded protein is CASSLGWRDTSYFKIYEQYF.

CDR3 in DNA: TGCGCCAGCAGCCAGACCTTAGGACAGACGAGCTCCTACGAGCAGTACTTC. Translated, it gives CASSQTLGQTSSYEQYF. The chain carries TRBV4-3 and TRBJ2-7, with a possible D match to TRBD1 (6 bases). Germline-derived CDR1 and CDR2 are LGHNA and YSLEER. Trimming left V 3 bases short and J 0 bases short, with 18 bases between. CDR3 length equals 17 residues.

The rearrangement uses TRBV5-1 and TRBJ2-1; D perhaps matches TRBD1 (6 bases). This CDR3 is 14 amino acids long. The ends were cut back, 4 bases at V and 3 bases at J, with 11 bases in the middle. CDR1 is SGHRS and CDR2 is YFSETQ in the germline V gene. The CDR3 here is CASSPLDSYNEQFF. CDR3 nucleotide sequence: TGCGCCAGCAGCCCCCTGGACAGCTACAATGAGCAGTTCTTC.

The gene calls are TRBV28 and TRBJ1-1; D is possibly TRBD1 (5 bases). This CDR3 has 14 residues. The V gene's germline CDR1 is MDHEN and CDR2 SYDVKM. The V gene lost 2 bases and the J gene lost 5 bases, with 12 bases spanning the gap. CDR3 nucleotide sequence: TGTGCCAGCAGTTTAATACAGGCGAGGACTGAAGCTTTCTTT. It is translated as CASSLIQARTEAFF.

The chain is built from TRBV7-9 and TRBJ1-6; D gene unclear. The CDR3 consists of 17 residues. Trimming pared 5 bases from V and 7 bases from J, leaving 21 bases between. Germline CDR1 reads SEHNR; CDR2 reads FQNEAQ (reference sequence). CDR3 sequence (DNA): TGTGCCAGCAGCCCCCCCTCCGCGCGGTCGGTGAATTCACCCCTCCACTTT. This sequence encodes CASSPPSARSVNSPLHF.

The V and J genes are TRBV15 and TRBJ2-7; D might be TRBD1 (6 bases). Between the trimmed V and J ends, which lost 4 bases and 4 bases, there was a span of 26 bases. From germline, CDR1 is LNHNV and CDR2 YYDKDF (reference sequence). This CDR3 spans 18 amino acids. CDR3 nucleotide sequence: TGTGCCACCAGCAACCTGAAGGTAGTGGGGGCGACCAAGTACGAGCAGTACTTC. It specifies CATSNLKVVGATKYEQYF.

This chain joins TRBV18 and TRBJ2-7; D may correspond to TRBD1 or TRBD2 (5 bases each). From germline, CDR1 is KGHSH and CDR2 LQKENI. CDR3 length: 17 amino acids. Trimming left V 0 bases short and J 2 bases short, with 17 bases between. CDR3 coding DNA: TGTGCCAGCTCACCACCGGGGGAATGGCAAGCGCCCTACGAGCAGTACTTC. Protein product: CASSPPGEWQAPYEQYF.